Presented here are 7 T cell receptor beta chains from one specimen sequenced in a study of T cell changes during pregnancy in multiple sclerosis. This table comes from immunoSEQ multiplex PCR, and its TCRdb copy is limited to in-frame clones, with some not included. Here the sample spans tens of thousands of clones, about 91% being singletons. The sequences come from peripheral blood, collected before pregnancy. Receptors were obtained from a female donor with multiple sclerosis, enrolled in a pregnancy study.

This clone was counted only a few times. The chain is built from TRBV7-8 and TRBJ1-1; D is unresolved. Germline V lookup: CDR1 SGHVS, CDR2 FQNEAQ. V was shortened by 3 bases and J by 4 bases, with 6 bases between the two germline ends. This CDR3 is built from 12 residues. CDR3 residues: CASSFAGTEAFF. CDR3 bases: TGTGCCAGCAGCTTTGCGGGCACTGAAGCTTTCTTT.

This sequence joins TRBV4-1 and TRBJ2-7, with a weak D call TRBD1 (6 bases). Germline assignment: CDR1 MGHRA and CDR2 YSYEKL. The CDR3 extends over 13 amino acids. Trimming pared 0 bases from V and 6 bases from J, leaving 9 bases between. The CDR3 coding sequence is TGCGCCAGCAGCCAAGAATGGGGGCGCGAGCAGTACTTC. This sequence encodes CASSQEWGREQYF.

The V call is TRBV6-1, the J call TRBJ2-3; no firm D call. CDR3 length: 14 amino acids. V was clipped by 8 bases and J by 1 base, with 13 bases between them. The germline V gene has CDR1 MNHNS and CDR2 SASEGT. The CDR3 DNA reads TGTGCCAGCGGCGAACAAGGAGGCACAGATACGCAGTATTTT. Protein sequence: CASGEQGGTDTQYF.

CDR3 in amino acids: CASSLTGINYGYTF. CDR3 nucleotides: TGTGCCAGCAGCTTAACCGGGATTAACTATGGCTACACCTTC. The rearrangement joins TRBV5-8 to TRBJ1-2; D ambiguous. This CDR3 comprises 14 residues. CDR1 and CDR2 (germline): SGHTS, YDEGEE. V was pared by 2 bases and J by 1 base, with 9 bases between.

The chain uses TRBV28 and TRBJ2-1; D is uncertain. The V end was cut by 4 bases, the J end by 0 bases, with 7 bases between. This CDR3 comprises 14 residues. Germline CDR1 reads MDHEN; CDR2 reads SYDVKM. The CDR3 sequence is CASSSPGSYNEQFF. CDR3 bases: TGTGCCAGCAGTTCTCCGGGCTCCTACAATGAGCAGTTCTTC. Drawing the rest from reference TRBV28 and TRBJ2-1, the complete variable domain is DVKVTQSSRYLVKRTGEKVFLECVQDMDHENMFWYRQDPGLGLRLIYFSYDVKMKEKGDIPEGYSVSREKKERFSLILESASTNQTSMYLCASSSPGSYNEQFFGPGTRLTVL.

The chain is built from TRBV28 and TRBJ1-5, with D possibly matching TRBD1 (6 bases). Trimming pared 4 bases from V and 3 bases from J, leaving 16 bases between. Germline V lookup: CDR1 MDHEN, CDR2 SYDVKM. The CDR3 is 16 residues long. CDR3 residues: CASSSAQGTFNQPQHF. CDR3 DNA sequence: TGTGCCAGCAGTTCGGCACAGGGTACGTTCAATCAGCCCCAGCATTTT.

The chain is built from TRBV9 and TRBJ2-5; 9 bases align to TRBD2. CDR1 and CDR2 (germline): SGDLS, YYNGEE. The CDR3 has 16 amino acids. With V trimmed by 0 bases and J by 4 bases, 7 bases remained unmatched. CDR3 bases: TGTGCCAGCAGCGTAGCGACTAGCGGAGCGGGAGAGACCCAGTACTTC. Its protein product is CASSVATSGAGETQYF.